A single T cell receptor beta chain is shown here with its context. Antigen unknown. Sample treatment: roughly 19 received Ad26.COV2.S at low or high dose, single or two shots; about five received placebo; per-sample allocation not given. The investigators took samples on day 63 after the first vaccine or placebo injection. The data belong to a study of Ad26.COV2.S vaccination and SARS-CoV-2 variants. The wider study: Donor had been placed in the Ad26.COV2.S arm of the COV1001 trial. Overall study results and limits: Placebo recipients showed lower spike-specific TCR breadth than vaccinees. Post-vaccination breadth of spike-specific CD8+ and CD4+ T cell responses was reportedly substantial. Researchers reported similar non-spike TCR breadth in vaccine and placebo recipients.

Germline CDR1 reads MNHEY; CDR2 reads SMNVEV (reference sequence). This CDR3 is 15 amino acids long. The V gene end was trimmed by 6 bases and the J gene end by 5 bases; junction bases not matched to a gene: 12. The table came from immunoSEQ multiplex PCR; TCRdb's copy has only in-frame clones and leaves some out. The sample records more than 300,000 clones, just over 85% being singletons. The sequence came from a person aged 18-60 years who received the Ad26.COV2.S COVID-19 vaccine or a placebo. The input for sequencing was peripheral blood, taken in a trial of Ad26.COV2.S vaccine versus placebo. The chain combines TRBV27 with TRBJ2-7, with 8 bases aligning to TRBD1. CDR3: CASSRLGTGSHEQYF. The CDR3 nucleotides read TGTGCCAGCAGCCGCCTAGGGACAGGTTCCCACGAGCAGTACTTC.